A single TCR beta chain is shown here with its context. What it recognizes is unknown. The sample originates from a study of shared clonotypes between healthy human individuals. About the study: Each donor contributed plates that comprised three CD4 naive, three CD4 memory, two CD8 naive and one CD8 memory.

Study-wide results and caveats: Incompleteness in sorted-subset sequencing, despite large depth, was shown by rarefaction.

TCRdb keeps only in-frame clones here, not all; method: immunoSEQ multiplex PCR. Of under 700,000 clones listed, 85% to 95% are singletons. Naive CD8 cells lacked CD45RO, underwent positive selection for CCR7 and left out terminally differentiated effector memory CD45RA+ cells. This sequence originates from a woman aged 30 to 39 in good health. Sequences were obtained from naive CD8+ T cells sorted from blood.

CDR3 sequence (DNA): TGTGCCAGTAGTTCCGGGACAGGGATCGCCGGGGAGCTGTTTTTT. This translates into CASSSGTGIAGELFF. The chain recombines TRBV19 with TRBJ2-2; the match to TRBD1 covers 9 bases. Germline V gene data show CDR1 as LNHDA and CDR2 as SQIVND (reference sequence). With V trimmed by 5 bases and J by 6 bases, 7 bases remained unmatched. The CDR3 has 15 residues.